This T cell receptor beta chain was documented in a study of shared clonotypes between healthy human individuals. Turning to the study itself: The cohort comprised a couple of women and a few men. Their ages spanned 18 to 49 years. Study-wide points: Few donors restricted represented genetic and exposure-history diversity.

Every donor, a Caucasian adult, lived in Nashville, Tennessee. Germline values: CDR1 MNHNS, CDR2 SASEGT. The CDR3 covers 14 residues. Some clones are missing from TCRdb's copy, which holds only in-frame ones; the method was immunoSEQ multiplex PCR. The repertoire holds over a million clones, roughly 80% seen once, with less than 1.5% in the top ten. Concerning this clone: Its target is not known.

The receptor was derived from a young man in good health. The specimen was memory CD4+ T cells sorted from blood. Subset reported: CD45RA-negative fraction. The J gene is TRBJ2-3, the V gene TRBV6-1; 7 bases are shared with TRBD2. CDR3 DNA sequence: TGTGTCACGGGAGGCGGGTTCAGCACAGATACGCAGTATTTT. Translating gives CVTGGGFSTDTQYF.